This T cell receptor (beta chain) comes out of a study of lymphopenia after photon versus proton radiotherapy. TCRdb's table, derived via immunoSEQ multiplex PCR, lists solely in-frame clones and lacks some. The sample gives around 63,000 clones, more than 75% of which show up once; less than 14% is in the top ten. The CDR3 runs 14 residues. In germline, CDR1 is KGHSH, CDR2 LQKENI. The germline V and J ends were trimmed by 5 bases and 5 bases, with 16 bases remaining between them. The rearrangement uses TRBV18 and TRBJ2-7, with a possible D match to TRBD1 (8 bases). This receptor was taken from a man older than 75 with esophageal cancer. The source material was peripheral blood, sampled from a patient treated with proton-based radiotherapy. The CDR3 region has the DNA TGTGCCAGCTCATCCCGACAGGGGAGGGACGAGCAGTACTTC. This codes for CASSSRQGRDEQYF.